This TCR beta chain is drawn from a study of CD8 T cells in ankylosing spondylitis. The authors made TCR beta libraries by quantitative 5'-RACE with molecular barcodes. In TCRdb, the 5' RACE reads were re-called with MiXCR into one record per CDR3 protein. Among hundreds of thousands of distinct CDR3 sequences listed, roughly an eighth were seen once. Study-level findings and limits: Disease-linked clones were reportedly significantly enriched in matched ankylosing spondylitis synovial fluid. Disease-linked clones, CD8+, were relatively rare in peripheral blood. Among TCR beta sequences, a motif of under 10 highly homologous variants appeared characteristic of ankylosing spondylitis blood. Certain motif variants had earlier appeared in reactive arthritis synovial fluid and blood.

This clonotype was recorded many times. Its specificity is unknown. Trimming stripped 3 bases from V and 7 bases from J, with 7 bases between. This CDR3 contains 11 residues. Germline V gives CDR1 LGHDT, CDR2 YNNKEL (reference sequence). Material for sequencing was blood, either unsorted or a sorted T cell fraction (not recorded which). The origin of this receptor is a male donor with ankylosing spondylitis. The V and J genes are TRBV3-1 and TRBJ2-7; maybe TRBD2 (5 bases). The CDR3 is CASSQEAEQYF. The CDR3 DNA is TGTGCCAGCAGCCAGGAGGCGGAGCAGTACTTC.